The rows below give T cell receptor beta chains drawn from one sample of a study of cytomegalovirus exposure and HLA in healthy donors. The repertoire was sequenced with immunoSEQ multiplex PCR; TCRdb's copy has only in-frame clones and lacks some. The data contain more than 110,000 clones, about 78% of them singletons. Sequences were obtained from PBMCs. The receptors come from a male donor in good health and CMV-seronegative. The CDR3 runs from the conserved cysteine through the conserved F or W. Fields, in order: J gene, V gene, CDR3 protein.

>TRBJ1-1|TRBV5-1
CASSLGPGRTEAFF
>TRBJ1-2|TRBV30
CAWSPQRDGYTF
>TRBJ1-2|TRBV2
CASRGANYGYTF
>TRBJ1-6|TRBV7-8
CASSSTGNFDSPLHF
>TRBJ2-6|TRBV29-1
CSASGGRAANSGANVLTF
>TRBJ1-1|TRBV15
CATSRDLVPSTEAFF
>TRBJ2-5|TRBV14
CASSQSQGAQETQYF
>TRBJ1-5|TRBV10-1
CATPLRGQGFSSNQPQHF
>TRBJ2-6|TRBV9
CASSVGGFSGANVLTF
>TRBJ1-4|TRBV10-3
CATTRGAPGNEKLFF
>TRBJ2-7|TRBV18
CASSPPDRYEQYF
>TRBJ2-7|TRBV29-1
CSVRDSSYEQYF
>TRBJ2-7|TRBV19
CASSWGQLSYEQYF
>TRBJ2-7|TRBV14
CASSQGATGWREQYF
>TRBJ2-3|TRBV5-1
CASSLADRDTDTQYF
>TRBJ1-2|TRBV29-1
CSVDPIGKSNYGYTF
>TRBJ2-7|TRBV27
CASSSLQGARYEQYF
>TRBJ2-3|TRBV7-3
CASSLAGSSTDTQYF
>TRBJ1-5|TRBV2
CASRGTGGQPQHF
>TRBJ2-7|TRBV6-1
CASSEISGQGYEQYF
>TRBJ2-3|TRBV20-1
CSVHRGDTQYF
>TRBJ1-6|TRBV7-2
CASSPRGYNSPLHF
>TRBJ1-2|TRBV5-1
CASSGTTGPGGYTF
>TRBJ2-3|TRBV7-6
CASGSRGDTQYF
>TRBJ1-1|TRBV7-9
CASSKLYRGRKGLTEAFF
>TRBJ1-6|TRBV19
CASSHLRQTYNSPLHF
>TRBJ1-1|TRBV29-1
CSGWRLHTEAFF
>TRBJ2-7|TRBV30
CAWSIGTSGDYEQYF
>TRBJ2-1|TRBV5-1
CASSRTGLAYNEQFF
>TRBJ1-3|TRBV10-1
CASSYTPFKQGASGNTIYF
>TRBJ2-5|TRBV2
CASIRSETQYF
>TRBJ1-5|TRBV6-1
CASSEGDRGHWNQPQHF
>TRBJ2-3|TRBV25-1
CASSWGRKLAGYRDTQYF
>TRBJ1-1|TRBV19
CASSILRLNTEAFF
>TRBJ2-3|TRBV7-3
CASSYGLAGGTDTQYF
>TRBJ1-2|TRBV21-1
CASSKGSGVGLANYGYTF
>TRBJ2-1|TRBV2
CASSGERGGRNEQFF
>TRBJ2-3|TRBV27
CASSLSRVNTQYF
>TRBJ2-2|TRBV19
CASTTQGLITGELFF
>TRBJ2-7|TRBV2
CTSSPRRGRTNEQYF
>TRBJ2-1|TRBV5-4
CASSFRRGGVFF
>TRBJ2-5|TRBV6-1
CASSGTSVETQYF
>TRBJ2-3|TRBV2
CASTTGGFSTDTQYF
>TRBJ2-3|TRBV7-6
CASSTSGGASTDTQYF